This TCR beta chain emerged from a study of human T cells and chemical hapten exposure. In TCRdb, the RACE reads were re-called with MiXCR into one record per CDR3 protein. The table includes 90,000 to 110,000 distinct CDR3 sequences, 34% detected once. Time point given: patch test 3, about 24 weeks after DPC sensitization. Treatment in this sample: therapeutic diphenylcyclopropenone sensitization with weekly scalp DPC. There are 13 residues in the CDR3. The germline V and J ends were trimmed by 7 bases and 2 bases, with 13 bases remaining between them. Germline V gene data show CDR1 as SQVTM and CDR2 as ANQGSEA.

The source material was whole blood, sampled in connection with sensitization to the hapten diphenylcyclopropenone (DPC). The receptor's source is a man aged 35 to 55 with alopecia areata. Some clones in this sample may be carry-over from other donors' samples. The J gene is TRBJ2-3, the V gene TRBV29-1; D is undetermined. Here the CDR3 reads CSADVGNTDTQYF. The CDR3 nucleotides read TGCAGCGCCGACGTCGGTAACACAGATACGCAGTATTTT.